Below are 7 T cell receptor beta chains sequenced from a single sample in a study of early T cells in non-severe SARS-CoV-2 infection. TCRdb re-called the 5' RACE reads with MiXCR, one entry per CDR3 protein. The sample consists of roughly 45,000 distinct CDR3 sequences, about 4.2% of them appearing once. The sample consisted of whole blood. Receptors originate from an adult who was a healthcare worker with PCR-confirmed SARS-CoV-2 infection or an uninfected control (not recorded which).

There are many counts of this clonotype. The rearrangement links TRBV5-1 to TRBJ2-7, with TRBD1 identical over 10 bases. This CDR3 has 15 residues. From germline, CDR1 is SGHRS and CDR2 YFSETQ. Trimming took 4 bases from V and 5 from J; bases not matched to a gene: 9. The CDR3 DNA follows: TGCGCCAGCAGCCGGGACGGGACAGGGGACAACGAGCAGTACTTC. This gives the protein CASSRDGTGDNEQYF.

This clonotype has a count of ten or more. This chain uses TRBV27 with TRBJ1-1, with D hard to call. V was pared by 4 bases and J by 2 bases, with 8 bases between. CDR3 length: 13 amino acids. The germline V gene encodes CDR1 MNHEY and CDR2 SMNVEV (reference sequence). CDR3 loop: CASSSPANTEAFF. CDR3 bases: TGTGCCAGCAGTTCCCCAGCTAACACTGAAGCTTTCTTT.

This clonotype was recorded at least ten times. The CDR3 region has the DNA TGTGCCAGCAGCCGAGGGGCACAATCCTACGAGCAGTACTTC. Protein: CASSRGAQSYEQYF. The V and J genes are TRBV13 and TRBJ2-7; D possibly uses TRBD1 or TRBD2 (5 bases each). CDR3 size: 14 residues. Germline V lookup: CDR1 PRHDT, CDR2 FYEKMQ (reference sequence). V lost 5 bases to trimming and J lost 1 base, with 12 bases between them.

The table lists this clonotype with many counts. The chain recombines TRBV24-1 with TRBJ1-5; D is uncertain. Germline CDR1 KGHDR, CDR2 SFDVKD. The CDR3 extends over 12 amino acids. Trimming pared 3 bases from V and 6 bases from J, leaving 5 bases between. CDR3 sequence reads: CATSDVAQPQHF. The CDR3 region has the DNA TGTGCCACCAGTGATGTCGCTCAGCCCCAGCATTTT.

This clonotype was found many times. The rearrangement links TRBV20-1 to TRBJ1-5, with a tentative D call TRBD1 (6 bases). Trimming stripped 5 bases from V and 6 bases from J, with 11 bases between. This CDR3 comprises 12 residues. The germline V gene encodes CDR1 DFQATT and CDR2 SNEGSKA (reference sequence). In DNA, the CDR3 is TGCAGTGCTGGGGGGGGGCCTCAGCCCCAGCATTTT. It translates to CSAGGGPQPQHF.

The chain carries TRBV5-8 and TRBJ1-5; weak D call: TRBD1 (5 bases). V was cut by 0 bases and J by 8 bases, with 12 bases left in between. Germline CDR1 reads SGHTS; CDR2 reads YDEGEE. This CDR3 is built from 14 residues. The CDR3 loop reads CASSLAMGRKPQHF. The CDR3, as DNA: TGTGCCAGCAGCTTGGCTATGGGGCGTAAGCCCCAGCATTTT.

V and J are TRBV4-1 and TRBJ2-3; 7 bases line up with TRBD2. V lost 2 bases to trimming and J lost 4 bases; unmatched junction nucleotides: 12. CDR3 size: 17 residues. From germline, CDR1 is MGHRA and CDR2 YSYEKL. The chain's CDR3 is CASSQPRRAGRADTQYF. CDR3 in DNA: TGCGCCAGCAGCCAACCTCGGAGAGCGGGAAGGGCAGATACGCAGTATTTT.